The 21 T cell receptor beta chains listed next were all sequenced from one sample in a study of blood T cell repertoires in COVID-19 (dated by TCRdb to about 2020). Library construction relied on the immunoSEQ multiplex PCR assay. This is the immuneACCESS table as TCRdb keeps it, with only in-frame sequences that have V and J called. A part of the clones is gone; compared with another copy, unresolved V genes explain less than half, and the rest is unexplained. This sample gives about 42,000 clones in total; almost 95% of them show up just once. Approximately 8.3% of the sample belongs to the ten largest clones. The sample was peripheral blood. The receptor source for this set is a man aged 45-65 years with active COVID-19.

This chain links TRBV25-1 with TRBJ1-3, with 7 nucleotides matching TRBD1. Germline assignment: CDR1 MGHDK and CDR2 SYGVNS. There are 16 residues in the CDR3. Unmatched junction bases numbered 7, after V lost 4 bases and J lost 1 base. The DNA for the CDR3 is TGTGCCAGCAGTGGTCGACAGGGACGGTCTGGAAACACCATATATTTT. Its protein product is CASSGRQGRSGNTIYF.

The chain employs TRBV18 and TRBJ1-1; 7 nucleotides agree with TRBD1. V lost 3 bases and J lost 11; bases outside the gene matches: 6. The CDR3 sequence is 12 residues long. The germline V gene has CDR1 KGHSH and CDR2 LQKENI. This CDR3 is CASSPGQGDAFF. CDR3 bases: TGTGCCAGCTCACCGGGGCAGGGGGACGCTTTCTTT.

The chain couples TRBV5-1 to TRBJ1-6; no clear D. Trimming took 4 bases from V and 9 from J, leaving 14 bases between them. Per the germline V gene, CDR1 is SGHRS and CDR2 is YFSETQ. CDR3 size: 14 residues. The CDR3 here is CASSPERGGSPLHF. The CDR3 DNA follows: TGCGCCAGCAGCCCCGAAAGAGGTGGTTCACCCCTCCACTTT.

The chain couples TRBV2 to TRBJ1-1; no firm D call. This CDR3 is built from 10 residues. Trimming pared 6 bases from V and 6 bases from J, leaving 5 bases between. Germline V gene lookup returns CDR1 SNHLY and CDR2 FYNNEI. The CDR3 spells CASRTSEAFF. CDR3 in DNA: TGTGCCAGCAGGACATCTGAAGCTTTCTTT.

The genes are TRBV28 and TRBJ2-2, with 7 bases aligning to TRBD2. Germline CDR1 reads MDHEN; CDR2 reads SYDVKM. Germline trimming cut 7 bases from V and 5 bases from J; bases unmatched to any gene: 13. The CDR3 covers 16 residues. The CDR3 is CASTVDGGSGTGELFF. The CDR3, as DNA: TGTGCCAGCACCGTCGACGGCGGGAGTGGGACCGGGGAGCTGTTTTTT.

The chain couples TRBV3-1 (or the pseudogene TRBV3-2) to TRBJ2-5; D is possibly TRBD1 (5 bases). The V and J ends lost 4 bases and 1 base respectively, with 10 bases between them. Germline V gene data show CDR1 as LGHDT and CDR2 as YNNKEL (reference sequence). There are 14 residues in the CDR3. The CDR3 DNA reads TGTGCCAGCAGCCTAGGACACGTCCAAGAGACCCAGTACTTC. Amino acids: CASSLGHVQETQYF.

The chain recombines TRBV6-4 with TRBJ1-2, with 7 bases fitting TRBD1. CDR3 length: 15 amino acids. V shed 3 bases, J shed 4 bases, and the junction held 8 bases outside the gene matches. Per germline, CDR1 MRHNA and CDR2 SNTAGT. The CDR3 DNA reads TGTGCCAGCAGTGAGTCGACAGGGTTCGCCTATGGCTACACCTTC. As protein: CASSESTGFAYGYTF.

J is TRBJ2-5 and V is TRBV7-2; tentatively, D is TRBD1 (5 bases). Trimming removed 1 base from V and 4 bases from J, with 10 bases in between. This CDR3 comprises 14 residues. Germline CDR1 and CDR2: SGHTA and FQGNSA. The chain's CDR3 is CASSLGGRRETQYF. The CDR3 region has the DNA TGTGCCAGCAGCTTAGGGGGCAGGAGAGAGACCCAGTACTTC.

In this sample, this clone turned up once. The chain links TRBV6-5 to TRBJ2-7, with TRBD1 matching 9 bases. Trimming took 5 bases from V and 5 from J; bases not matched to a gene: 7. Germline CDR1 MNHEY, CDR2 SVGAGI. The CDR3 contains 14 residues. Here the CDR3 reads CASSPGTGSHEQYF. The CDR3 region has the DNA TGTGCCAGCAGTCCGGGGACAGGGTCCCACGAGCAGTACTTC.

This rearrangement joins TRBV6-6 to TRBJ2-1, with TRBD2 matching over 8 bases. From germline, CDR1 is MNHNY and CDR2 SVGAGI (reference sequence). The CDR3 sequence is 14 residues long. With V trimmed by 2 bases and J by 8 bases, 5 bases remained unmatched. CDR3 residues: CASSYEREWDEQFF. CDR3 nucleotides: TGTGCCAGCAGTTACGAGCGGGAGTGGGATGAGCAGTTCTTC.

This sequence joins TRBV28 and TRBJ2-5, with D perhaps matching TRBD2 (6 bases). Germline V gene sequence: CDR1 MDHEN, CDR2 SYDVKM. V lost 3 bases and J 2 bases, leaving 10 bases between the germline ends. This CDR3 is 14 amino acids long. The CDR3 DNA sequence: TGTGCCAGCAGTTTGGGGACTCTTCAAGAGACCCAGTACTTC. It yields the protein CASSLGTLQETQYF. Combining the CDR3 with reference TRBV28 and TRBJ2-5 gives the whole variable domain DVKVTQSSRYLVKRTGEKVFLECVQDMDHENMFWYRQDPGLGLRLIYFSYDVKMKEKGDIPEGYSVSREKKERFSLILESASTNQTSMYLCASSLGTLQETQYFGPGTRLLVL.

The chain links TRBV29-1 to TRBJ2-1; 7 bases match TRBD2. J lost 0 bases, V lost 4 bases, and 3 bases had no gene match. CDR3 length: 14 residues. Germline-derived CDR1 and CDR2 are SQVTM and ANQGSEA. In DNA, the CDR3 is TGCAGCGTTGTCCCGGGGGGCTCCTACAATGAGCAGTTCTTC. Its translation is CSVVPGGSYNEQFF.

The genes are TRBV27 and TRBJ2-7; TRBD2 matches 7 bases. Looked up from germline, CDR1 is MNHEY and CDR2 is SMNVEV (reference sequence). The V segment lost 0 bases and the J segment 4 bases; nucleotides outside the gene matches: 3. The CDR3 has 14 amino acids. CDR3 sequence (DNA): TGTGCCAGCAGTTTATCGGGAGGGAGGTACGAGCAGTACTTC. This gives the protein CASSLSGGRYEQYF.

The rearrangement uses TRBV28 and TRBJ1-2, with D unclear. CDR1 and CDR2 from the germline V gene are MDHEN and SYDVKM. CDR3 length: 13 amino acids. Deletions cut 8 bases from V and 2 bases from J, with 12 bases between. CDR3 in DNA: TGTGCCAGCCTGATTACGGGAAACTATGGCTACACCTTC. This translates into CASLITGNYGYTF.

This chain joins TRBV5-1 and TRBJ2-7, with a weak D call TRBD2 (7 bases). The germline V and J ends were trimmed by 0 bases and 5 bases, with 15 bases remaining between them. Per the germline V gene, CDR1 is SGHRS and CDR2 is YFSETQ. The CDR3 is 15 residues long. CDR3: CASSLVGGRTDEQYF. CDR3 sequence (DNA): TGCGCCAGCAGCTTGGTGGGGGGGCGCACGGACGAGCAGTACTTC.

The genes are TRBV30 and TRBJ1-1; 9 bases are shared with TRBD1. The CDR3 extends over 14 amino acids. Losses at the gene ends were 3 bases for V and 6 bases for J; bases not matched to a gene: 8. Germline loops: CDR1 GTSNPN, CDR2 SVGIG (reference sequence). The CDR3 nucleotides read TGTGCCTGGAGGGGGACAGGGTTGGGGCCTGAAGCTTTCTTT. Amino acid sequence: CAWRGTGLGPEAFF.

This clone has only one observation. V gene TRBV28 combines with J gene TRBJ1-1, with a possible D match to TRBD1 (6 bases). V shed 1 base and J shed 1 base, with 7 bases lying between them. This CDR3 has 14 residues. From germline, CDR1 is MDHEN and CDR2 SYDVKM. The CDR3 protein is CASSLLDRNTEAFF. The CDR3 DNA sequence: TGTGCCAGCAGTTTATTGGACAGGAACACTGAAGCTTTCTTT.

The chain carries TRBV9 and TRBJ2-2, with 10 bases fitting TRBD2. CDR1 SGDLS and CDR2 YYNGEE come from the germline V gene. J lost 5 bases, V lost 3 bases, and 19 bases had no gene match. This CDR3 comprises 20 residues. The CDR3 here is CASSGAPSGREIGMTGELFF. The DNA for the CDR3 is TGTGCCAGCAGCGGAGCCCCTAGCGGGAGAGAGATAGGGATGACCGGGGAGCTGTTTTTT.

The CDR3 DNA sequence: TGTGCCACCAGTGATCCAACTAGCGGGGGTTACACCGGGGAGCTGTTTTTT. Its translation: CATSDPTSGGYTGELFF. The rearrangement links TRBV24-1 to TRBJ2-2, with 11 nucleotides matching TRBD2. The CDR3 has 17 residues. V was clipped by 3 bases and J by 3 bases; unmatched bases: 5. Germline CDR1 and CDR2: KGHDR and SFDVKD.

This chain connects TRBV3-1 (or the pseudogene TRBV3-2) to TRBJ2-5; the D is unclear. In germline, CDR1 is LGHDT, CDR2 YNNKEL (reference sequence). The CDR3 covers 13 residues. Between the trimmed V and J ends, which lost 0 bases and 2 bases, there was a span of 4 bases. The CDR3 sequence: CASSQDRQETQYF. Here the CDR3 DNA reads TGTGCCAGCAGCCAAGATCGGCAAGAGACCCAGTACTTC.

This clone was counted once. The DNA for the CDR3 is TGTGCCAGCAGCGCGACAACGGGAACGCAAGAGACCCAGTACTTC. This sequence encodes CASSATTGTQETQYF. The chain uses TRBV7-8 and TRBJ2-5; D is possibly TRBD2 (5 bases). Germline CDR1 and CDR2: SGHVS and FQNEAQ. The CDR3 loop spans 15 amino acids. The V gene lost 5 bases and the J gene lost 2 bases, with 15 bases spanning the gap.